This T cell receptor beta chain stems from a study of T-cell memory formation after mild COVID-19. Study-wide background: Largely, TCR clusters stayed within a single donor. Broader study findings: Clones shrinking from day 15 to 85 showed even CD4/CD8 mixes; later expanders tilted CD4+.

Remarks on this clonotype: Antigen unknown.

Constant-segment-primed 5'RACE gave TCR alpha and TCR beta cDNA libraries with sample barcodes and UMIs. Via MiXCR, TCRdb re-called the 5' RACE reads, giving one row per CDR3 protein. The sample shows about 170,000 distinct CDR3 sequences, about an eighth of them seen only once. The clonotype was recovered from a man aged 18-30 years who had mild COVID-19 (a few samples of this study predate the infection). Cell type and time point are not known. The sequencing input was PBMCs or a T cell subset sorted from them (not recorded which).

This CDR3 reads CASGLDSPFTEAFF. The CDR3 DNA reads TGCGCCAGCGGCCTGGACAGCCCTTTCACTGAAGCTTTCTTT. V gene TRBV5-1 combines with J gene TRBJ1-1; D perhaps matches TRBD1 (6 bases). Germline lookup yields CDR1 SGHRS and CDR2 YFSETQ. The CDR3 consists of 14 residues. The V end lost 7 bases, the J end lost 4 bases, and 17 bases lay between the germline ends.